This T cell receptor (beta chain) was captured by sequencing in a study of blood T cell repertoires in COVID-19. Across the whole study: Acute and convalescent COVID-19 specimens originated in the United States, Italy and Spain. The analysed material was cDNA or gDNA that came from T cells, B-cell-depleted T cells, or PBMCs.

Trimming removed 1 base from V and 2 bases from J, with 5 bases in between. In germline, CDR1 is LNHDA, CDR2 SQIVND (reference sequence). CDR3 length equals 13 residues. Methods used by the authors: Nucleated cell counts were estimated from reference gene primer amplification. The assay was immunoSEQ multiplex PCR, and TCRdb's table has in-frame clones only and misses some. The V and J calls and clone size are taken from that table; D and trimming were inferred from the DNA. The repertoire holds roughly 100,000 clones, with 82% as singletons. Input material: peripheral blood. The chain carries TRBV19 and TRBJ2-5; D gene unclear. The receptor was derived from a man of 80 years or more with acute or convalescent COVID-19. The CDR3 is CASSIATQETQYF. The CDR3 DNA reads TGTGCCAGTAGTATAGCCACACAAGAGACCCAGTACTTC.